These T cell receptor beta chains were read from a single sample in a study of response to subunit inactivated influenza vaccine. In TCRdb, the RT-PCR reads were re-called with MiXCR into one record per CDR3 protein. The sample holds 450,000 to 600,000 distinct CDR3 sequences, approximately 6.9% seen once. The source was PBMCs from blood, collected around 25 months after vaccination. These TCRs come from a man aged 45-69 years who received an inactivated influenza vaccine. CDR3s include the opening cysteine and the closing phenylalanine or tryptophan. A D gene is named only where the DNA matches it firmly. Where a row states a size, it is once, few, many or the class of an expanded clone; other rows omit it.

CDR3 length	clone size	D gene	J gene	V gene	CDR3 protein	CDR3 DNA
15	many	TRBD1	TRBJ2-1	TRBV9	CASSPRIAGGNEQFF	TGTGCCAGCAGCCCCCGTATTGCAGGGGGCAATGAGCAGTTCTTC
16	.	TRBD2	TRBJ2-1	TRBV3-1	CASSLLSGNSYNEQFF	TGTGCCAGCAGCCTTCTTAGCGGGAACTCCTACAATGAGCAGTTCTTC
15	many	.	TRBJ2-1	TRBV24-1	CATSELTGSYNEQFF	TGTGCCACCAGTGAGTTGACAGGTTCCTACAATGAGCAGTTCTTC
10	few	.	TRBJ2-1	TRBV29-1	CSLGGNEQFF	TGCAGCTTAGGGGGGAATGAGCAGTTCTTC
14	few	.	TRBJ1-2	TRBV6-1	CASRPSTGLWGYTF	TGTGCCAGCAGACCCTCGACAGGTTTATGGGGCTACACCTTC
15	few	TRBD1	TRBJ2-1	TRBV7-2	CVSSPRQGSYNEQFF	TGTGTCAGCAGCCCGCGACAGGGGTCCTACAATGAGCAGTTCTTC
16	.	TRBD2	TRBJ2-1	TRBV5-1	CASSPKAGNAYNEQFF	TGCGCCAGCAGCCCGAAAGCGGGAAACGCATACAATGAGCAGTTCTTC
15	many	.	TRBJ1-5	TRBV6-1	CASSERGRRNQPQHF	TGTGCCAGCAGTGAGCGGGGCAGACGCAATCAGCCCCAGCATTTT
13	.	.	TRBJ2-3	TRBV5-1	CASSSGQRDTQYF	TGCGCCAGCAGCTCCGGACAGAGAGATACGCAGTATTTT
14	many	.	TRBJ1-4	TRBV12-3/TRBV12-4	CASSLGPERGKLFF	TGTGCCAGCAGTCTGGGACCCGAAAGGGGAAAACTGTTTTTT
17	.	.	TRBJ1-5	TRBV4-1	CASSQGVAYSSNQPQHF	TGCGCCAGCAGCCAAGGGGTGGCTTATAGCAGCAATCAGCCCCAGCATTTT
14	many	.	TRBJ2-1	TRBV20-1	CSAREGSSYNEQFF	TGCAGTGCTAGAGAAGGTAGCTCCTACAATGAGCAGTTCTTC
15	many	.	TRBJ2-3	TRBV7-2	CASSLAVVGTDTQYF	TGTGCCAGCAGCTTAGCAGTCGTAGGCACAGATACGCAGTATTTT
17	few	TRBD1	TRBJ2-1	TRBV5-6	CASSRNWGQGNENEQFF	TGTGCCAGCAGCCGCAATTGGGGACAGGGGAATGAAAATGAGCAGTTCTTC
21	many	.	TRBJ2-2	TRBV11-1	CASDRLHDGAWISTNTGELFF	TGTGCCAGCGACCGCCTGCACGATGGGGCGTGGATTTCCACGAACACCGGGGAGCTGTTTTTT
16	many	.	TRBJ2-3	TRBV20-1	CSATSRQRGGTDTQYF	TGCAGTGCTACCAGTCGACAGCGCGGTGGGACAGATACGCAGTATTTT
12	many	.	TRBJ2-3	TRBV7-2	CASSQRADTQYF	TGTGCCAGCAGCCAAAGGGCAGATACGCAGTATTTT
15	many	TRBD2	TRBJ2-1	TRBV20-1	CSARDQGLAGNEQFF	TGCAGTGCTAGAGATCAGGGACTAGCTGGCAATGAGCAGTTCTTC
14	few	TRBD1	TRBJ1-2	TRBV6-1	CASSELDRANGYTF	TGTGCCAGCAGTGAGTTGGACAGGGCAAATGGCTACACCTTC
15	.	.	TRBJ2-6	TRBV30	CAWSRKNSGANVLTF	TGTGCCTGGAGTAGGAAGAACTCTGGGGCCAACGTCCTGACTTTC
12	many	.	TRBJ2-1	TRBV7-9	CASRDSYNEQFF	TGTGCCAGCAGGGACAGCTACAATGAGCAGTTCTTC
14	.	.	TRBJ2-2	TRBV9	CASSKGYGTGELFF	TGTGCCAGCTCCAAGGGGTACGGCACCGGGGAGCTGTTTTTT
13	many	.	TRBJ1-5	TRBV4-3	CASSQDPNQPQHF	TGCGCCAGCAGCCAAGATCCGAATCAGCCCCAGCATTTT
15	.	TRBD1	TRBJ1-3	TRBV13	CASRRTGVPGNTIYF	TGTGCCAGCAGACGAACAGGGGTCCCTGGAAACACCATATATTTT
11	few	.	TRBJ2-7	TRBV30	CAWRTLAEQYF	TGTGCCTGGAGAACGCTGGCCGAGCAGTACTTC
15	few	TRBD2	TRBJ2-1	TRBV20-1	CSARALREGRGEQFF	TGCAGTGCCAGGGCTCTCCGGGAGGGCCGAGGTGAGCAGTTCTTC
14	few	.	TRBJ2-7	TRBV12-3/TRBV12-4	CASRAGTSSYEQYF	TGTGCCAGCAGAGCAGGGACATCTTCCTACGAGCAGTACTTC
15	.	.	TRBJ2-1	TRBV5-1	CASSLNDPAVAEQFF	TGCGCCAGCAGCTTGAATGATCCGGCCGTCGCTGAGCAGTTCTTC
14	.	.	TRBJ1-1	TRBV18	CASSPLPRDTEAFF	TGTGCCAGCTCACCTTTGCCAAGGGACACTGAAGCTTTCTTT
16	few	TRBD2	TRBJ2-7	TRBV4-2	CASSQDGTSGGDEQYF	TGTGCCAGCAGCCAAGATGGGACTAGCGGGGGGGACGAGCAGTACTTC
17	few	.	TRBJ1-5	TRBV6-1	CASSGSNRVGGRQPQHF	TGTGCCAGCAGTGGTAGCAATAGGGTGGGGGGCCGGCAGCCCCAGCATTTT
14	many	.	TRBJ1-1	TRBV3-1	CASSQARVGTEAFF	TGTGCCAGCAGCCAAGCCCGGGTTGGCACTGAAGCTTTCTTT
15	few	.	TRBJ1-3	TRBV28	CASSLSISGRNTIYF	TGTGCCAGCAGTTTATCAATAAGTGGGAGAAACACCATATATTTT
14	few	.	TRBJ2-1	TRBV20-1	CSASSESSYNEQFF	TGCAGTGCTAGTAGCGAGAGCTCCTACAATGAGCAGTTCTTC
14	few	.	TRBJ1-1	TRBV6-5	CASSSAVGNTEAFF	TGTGCCAGCAGTTCCGCTGTGGGGAACACTGAAGCTTTCTTT
16	.	TRBD1	TRBJ1-5	TRBV6-1	CASRGGGQGTNQPQHF	TGTGCCAGCAGGGGGGGGGGACAGGGGACCAATCAGCCCCAGCATTTT
13	few	.	TRBJ2-3	TRBV5-1	CASSGEGLDTQYF	TGCGCCAGCAGCGGAGAGGGTTTAGATACGCAGTATTTT
17	few	.	TRBJ2-1	TRBV5-1	CASSPRDPPTSYNEQFF	TGCGCCAGCAGCCCAAGGGACCCCCCAACGTCCTACAATGAGCAGTTCTTC
15	.	TRBD1	TRBJ2-7	TRBV3-1	CASSGPRDRGLEQYF	TGTGCCAGCAGCGGTCCCCGGGACAGGGGACTCGAGCAGTACTTC
15	.	TRBD1	TRBJ1-3	TRBV6-5	CASSSRDRSGNTIYF	TGTGCCAGCAGTTCTCGGGACAGGTCTGGAAACACCATATATTTT
17	.	TRBD1	TRBJ2-1	TRBV7-6	CASSLEGRDRVWNEQFF	TGTGCCAGCAGCTTAGAGGGCCGGGACAGGGTTTGGAATGAGCAGTTCTTC
11	many	.	TRBJ2-7	TRBV7-2	CASSLRHEQYF	TGTGCCAGCAGCTTACGGCACGAGCAGTACTTC